These 24 T cell receptor beta chains were sequenced from one sample in a study of blood T cell repertoires in COVID-19. Generated by immunoSEQ multiplex PCR, the TCRdb table keeps only in-frame clones and is missing some. The sample contains approximately 210,000 clones, 65% to 85% of which appear only once. Sequencing was carried out using peripheral blood. These receptors all come from a man over 45 with active or convalescent COVID-19.

CDR3 bases: TGTGCCAGCAGGGGACAGGTTGCGGGCTATGGCTACACCTTC. Its translation is CASRGQVAGYGYTF. The chain links TRBV28 to TRBJ1-2, with 8 bases matching TRBD1. V dropped 6 bases and J dropped 4; count of bases not matched to a gene: 7. The CDR3 is 14 amino acids. Germline CDR1 reads MDHEN; CDR2 reads SYDVKM.

The rearrangement links TRBV19 to TRBJ2-5; no reliable D call. Germline loops: CDR1 LNHDA, CDR2 SQIVND (reference sequence). The CDR3 loop spans 12 amino acids. The germline V and J ends were trimmed by 4 bases and 4 bases, with 7 bases remaining between them. DNA of the CDR3: TGTGCCAGTAGTAACCTAGGAGAGACCCAGTACTTC. This sequence encodes CASSNLGETQYF.

The table lists this clone with a count of one. The chain is built from TRBV7-6 and TRBJ1-5; D gene unclear. Germline assignment: CDR1 SGHVS and CDR2 FNYEAQ. Trimming removed 4 bases at V and 6 bases at J, with 10 bases between. The CDR3 consists of 13 residues. The CDR3 loop is CASSSRLGQPQHF. As DNA, the CDR3 is TGTGCCAGCAGCTCCCGTCTCGGTCAGCCCCAGCATTTT.

The chain combines TRBV7-9 with TRBJ2-1; 7 bases agree with TRBD2. The CDR3 spans 17 residues. Germline lookup yields CDR1 SEHNR and CDR2 FQNEAQ (reference sequence). The ends lost 4 bases at V and 6 bases at J; junction bases unmatched: 15. The CDR3 DNA is TGTGCCAGCAGCTCCCCGCCGCGGGCTAGCGGCTTCAATGAGCAGTTCTTC. It yields the protein CASSSPPRASGFNEQFF.

This chain uses TRBV2 with TRBJ2-1; D not certain. The ends were cut back, 1 base at V and 13 bases at J, with 8 bases in the middle. From germline, CDR1 is SNHLY and CDR2 FYNNEI. This CDR3 spans 11 amino acids. CDR3: CASSEGDSQFF. CDR3 DNA: TGTGCCAGCAGTGAAGGCGACTCACAGTTCTTC.

This sequence joins TRBV6-4 and TRBJ2-2; no reliable D call. Trimming removed 2 bases at V and 3 bases at J, with 4 bases between. The CDR3 has 13 residues. Germline CDR1 and CDR2: MRHNA and SNTAGT. CDR3 residues: CASSDVDTGELFF. CDR3 DNA: TGTGCCAGCAGTGACGTAGACACCGGGGAGCTGTTTTTT.

This sequence joins TRBV7-2 and TRBJ1-2; TRBD1 is a possible D gene (6 bases). Trimming removed 3 bases from V and 8 bases from J, with 10 bases in between. Germline V lookup: CDR1 SGHTA, CDR2 FQGNSA. This CDR3 is built from 12 residues. The CDR3 DNA reads as TGTGCCAGCAGCTTGGGGGCCGTGGGCTACACCTTC. Amino acids: CASSLGAVGYTF.

The chain recombines TRBV28 with TRBJ2-7, with 7 bases lining up with TRBD2. Germline lookup yields CDR1 MDHEN and CDR2 SYDVKM. This CDR3 has 14 amino acids. V lost 3 bases to trimming and J lost 7 bases; unmatched junction nucleotides: 9. The CDR3, as DNA: TGTGCCAGCAGTTTGGGGGGGAGCGACTGGGAGCAGTACTTC. It encodes CASSLGGSDWEQYF.

The chain employs TRBV25-1 and TRBJ1-6; 7 nucleotides line up with TRBD1. There are 17 residues in the CDR3. In germline, CDR1 is MGHDK, CDR2 SYGVNS. Unmatched junction bases numbered 11, after V lost 4 bases and J lost 5 bases. The CDR3 is CASSGQTGTMNNSPLHF. CDR3 coding DNA: TGTGCCAGCAGTGGCCAGACAGGGACGATGAATAATTCACCCCTCCACTTT.

J is TRBJ2-6 and V is TRBV5-1, with a tentative D call TRBD1 (6 bases). In germline, CDR1 is SGHRS, CDR2 YFSETQ. The CDR3 has 18 amino acids. Trimming stripped 2 bases from V and 0 bases from J, with 15 bases between. CDR3 residues: CASSLIPGAASGANVLTF. As DNA, the CDR3 is TGCGCCAGCAGCTTAATCCCAGGGGCGGCCTCTGGGGCCAACGTCCTGACTTTC.

CDR3 coding DNA: TGTGCCAGCAGCTTAGTAACCCGGGGAAGAAACACCATATATTTT. This sequence encodes CASSLVTRGRNTIYF. V gene TRBV11-2 combines with J gene TRBJ1-3; D remains ambiguous. The V end lost 1 base, the J end lost 5 bases, and 12 bases lay between the germline ends. The CDR3 runs 15 residues. The germline CDR1 and CDR2 sequences are SGHAT and FQNNGV.

The chain uses TRBV28 and TRBJ2-7; D is perhaps TRBD2 (5 bases). V was clipped by 6 bases and J by 2 bases, with 17 bases between them. Per germline, CDR1 MDHEN and CDR2 SYDVKM. The CDR3 is 15 amino acids. The CDR3 protein is CASRSTPLGAYEQYF. Written as DNA, the CDR3 is TGTGCCAGCAGGTCCACCCCCCTCGGGGCCTACGAGCAGTACTTC. Supplemented by reference TRBV28 and TRBJ2-7, the full variable domain reads DVKVTQSSRYLVKRTGEKVFLECVQDMDHENMFWYRQDPGLGLRLIYFSYDVKMKEKGDIPEGYSVSREKKERFSLILESASTNQTSMYLCASRSTPLGAYEQYFGPGTRLTVT.

The rearrangement joins TRBV5-1 to TRBJ1-6, with D uncertain. The CDR3 has 14 amino acids. V was shortened by 2 bases and J by 7 bases, with 10 bases between the two germline ends. Germline V gene data show CDR1 as SGHRS and CDR2 as YFSETQ. The CDR3 protein is CASSFGEINSPLHF. The CDR3 region has the DNA TGCGCCAGCAGCTTCGGGGAGATCAATTCACCCCTCCACTTT.

This clone was counted a single time. V usage is TRBV28 and J usage is TRBJ2-2; 7 nucleotides match TRBD1. This CDR3 spans 14 amino acids. CDR1 and CDR2 from the germline V gene are MDHEN and SYDVKM. V gave up 7 bases and J gave up 1 base; unmatched junction bases: 3. The CDR3 loop reads CASKNRGNTGELFF. The CDR3 nucleotides read TGTGCCAGCAAGAACAGGGGGAACACCGGGGAGCTGTTTTTT.

The V call is TRBV27, the J call TRBJ2-7; 7 bases map to TRBD1. This CDR3 is built from 15 residues. After removal of 3 bases from V and 5 bases from J, the junction contained 10 bases not matched to a gene. Germline assignment: CDR1 MNHEY and CDR2 SMNVEV (reference sequence). The CDR3 DNA sequence: TGTGCCAGCAGTTTGAAGGGGGCAGGGGATGACGAGCAGTACTTC. Its translation is CASSLKGAGDDEQYF.

This clone was recorded once. This chain connects TRBV6-5 to TRBJ1-1; 8 positions agree with TRBD1. With 7 bases clipped from V and 1 base from J, the junction kept 8 bases outside the gene matches. The CDR3 loop spans 15 amino acids. Per the germline V gene, CDR1 is MNHEY and CDR2 is SVGAGI. CDR3 sequence (DNA): TGTGCCAGCACCTACCGGGACAGGTGGAACACTGAAGCTTTCTTT. Translation: CASTYRDRWNTEAFF.

The rearrangement uses TRBV5-1 and TRBJ1-1; no clear D. V lost 5 bases and J 4 bases, leaving 15 bases between the germline ends. The CDR3 loop spans 14 amino acids. CDR1 and CDR2 (germline): SGHRS, YFSETQ. CDR3: CASSAGLEGTEAFF. The CDR3 DNA sequence: TGCGCCAGCAGTGCTGGGCTCGAGGGCACTGAAGCTTTCTTT.

This clone came up a few times. The chain links TRBV2 to TRBJ2-1; no clear D gene. The CDR3 totals 11 residues. V was trimmed by 7 bases and J by 9 bases, leaving 10 bases between them. Germline CDR1 and CDR2: SNHLY and FYNNEI. The CDR3 loop reads CASTGLGEQFF. As DNA, the CDR3 is TGTGCCAGCACGGGTTTGGGTGAGCAGTTCTTC.

The chain recombines TRBV18 with TRBJ2-1; D call uncertain. The length of the CDR3 is 13 residues. Germline CDR1 and CDR2: KGHSH and LQKENI. The V gene lost 1 base and the J gene lost 8 bases, with 9 bases spanning the gap. CDR3 nucleotide sequence: TGTGCCAGCTCACCACTCAGCCGGGATGAGCAGTTCTTC. The encoded protein is CASSPLSRDEQFF.

The chain carries TRBV6-5 and TRBJ2-7; TRBD1 matches at 8 bases. The CDR3 spans 14 residues. Germline V gene sequence: CDR1 MNHEY, CDR2 SVGAGI. After removal of 6 bases from V and 5 bases from J, the junction contained 9 bases not matched to a gene. Written as DNA, the CDR3 is TGTGCCAGCAGGAGGGACAGGTCCGGGGACGAGCAGTACTTC. It encodes CASRRDRSGDEQYF.

J is TRBJ1-4 and V is TRBV18, with a possible D match to TRBD1 (5 bases). Trimming cost V 1 base and J 1 base, with 10 bases left between them. This CDR3 spans 16 amino acids. Germline CDR1 reads KGHSH; CDR2 reads LQKENI. The CDR3 bases are TGTGCCAGCTCACCACAGGGGCCGGGAACTAATGAAAAACTGTTTTTT. Its translation is CASSPQGPGTNEKLFF.

The CDR3 region has the DNA TGTGCCAGCAGCAACCCTCTTTCTAACTATGGCTACACCTTC. Protein sequence: CASSNPLSNYGYTF. V and J are TRBV21-1 and TRBJ1-2. TRBV21-1 is classified as a pseudogene. The CDR3 contains 14 residues.

The chain has TRBV6-6 and TRBJ1-6, with D hard to call. This CDR3 has 13 amino acids. The V end lost 0 bases, the J end lost 9 bases, and 6 bases lay between the germline ends. Per germline, CDR1 MNHNY and CDR2 SVGAGI (reference sequence). CDR3 DNA: TGTGCCAGCAGTTACTCGACACGTTCACCCCTCCACTTT. This translates into CASSYSTRSPLHF.

This chain joins TRBV9 and TRBJ1-2, with a possible D match to TRBD1 (6 bases). Germline CDR1 and CDR2: SGDLS and YYNGEE. V dropped 2 bases and J dropped 0 bases, with 11 bases sitting between them. This CDR3 has 15 residues. The CDR3 bases are TGTGCCAGCAGCGTTCAGGGGCAGGCTAACTATGGCTACACCTTC. Protein sequence: CASSVQGQANYGYTF. Full variable domain (missing parts from reference TRBV9 and TRBJ1-2): DSGVTQTPKHLITATGQRVTLRCSPRSGDLSVYWYQQSLDQGLQFLIQYYNGEERAKGNILERFSAQQFPDLHSELNLSSLELGDSALYFCASSVQGQANYGYTFGSGTRLTVV.